Reported below is one T cell receptor beta chain. Its antigen is still unknown. This entry comes from a study of shared clonotypes between healthy human individuals. General observations from the study: Naive CD4 clonotype sharing across a few donors was approximately 5%.

Germline CDR1 and CDR2: MGHDK and SYGVNS. CDR3 size: 14 residues. The V end was cut by 5 bases, the J end by 0 bases, with 8 bases between. Only in-frame clones appear in the TCRdb table, and some are missing; sequencing was by immunoSEQ multiplex PCR. Of approximately 2.5 million clones in the sample, approximately 94% were seen once. The V gene is TRBV25-1, the J gene TRBJ1-3, with unresolved D. The sample taken for sequencing was naive CD4+ T cells sorted from blood. Subset given: CD45RA+ positively selected. This receptor was obtained from a young man in good health. The CDR3 coding sequence is TGTGCCAGCAGTCTGGCGAGCTCTGGAAACACCATATATTTT. The encoded protein is CASSLASSGNTIYF.